Shown below are 18 T cell receptor beta chains from a single sample sequenced in a study of CD8 T cells in Susac syndrome. RNA amounts of about 0.5 to 1 ug underwent reverse transcription with random hexamers. TCRdb re-analysed the immunoSEQ multiplex PCR reads in MiXCR, keeping a single row per CDR3 protein. The data hold about 120,000 distinct CDR3 sequences, with 94% observed a single time. The material sequenced was CD4+ T cells from PBMCs. The receptors come from a human donor in good health.

This chain connects TRBV6-2 or TRBV6-3 to TRBJ2-1; 9 positions match TRBD1. Germline V gene data show CDR1 as MNHEY and CDR2 as SVGEGT. Trimming cost V 7 bases and J 10 bases; bases outside gene matches: 20. The length of the CDR3 is 17 residues. The CDR3: CASNPYSGTGKFDEQFF. CDR3 nucleotides: TGTGCCAGCAACCCCTACTCTGGGACAGGGAAGTTCGACGAGCAGTTCTTC.

The V call is TRBV29-1, the J call TRBJ2-3; 7 bases fit TRBD2. V shed 8 bases and J 0 bases; nucleotides not matched to a gene: 14. This CDR3 spans 16 amino acids. Per the germline V gene, CDR1 is SQVTM and CDR2 is ANQGSEA. The CDR3 nucleotides read TGCAGCTTTCCCCATCGGGGGGACCCTAGCACAGATACGCAGTATTTT. Amino acids: CSFPHRGDPSTDTQYF.

Only a few counts were recorded for this clonotype. The rearrangement joins TRBV11-1 to TRBJ2-2; unclear D gene. There are 17 residues in the CDR3. V was trimmed by 4 bases and J by 4 bases, leaving 19 bases between them. Germline V gene data show CDR1 as SGHAT and CDR2 as FQDESV (reference sequence). CDR3 bases: TGTGCCAGCAGCTCTGGTCTTTGGGTTTCAAGCACCGGGGAGCTGTTTTTT. Translating it yields CASSSGLWVSSTGELFF.

J is TRBJ2-5 and V is TRBV18; no clear D gene. CDR1 is KGHSH and CDR2 is LQKENI in the germline V gene. V dropped 3 bases and J dropped 0 bases, with 2 bases sitting between them. The CDR3 covers 12 residues. CDR3 in DNA: TGTGCCAGCTCACCGTACCAAGAGACCCAGTACTTC. Protein product: CASSPYQETQYF.

This rearrangement joins TRBV12-3 or TRBV12-4 to TRBJ1-4, with D possibly TRBD1 on 5 matching bases. The CDR3 contains 14 residues. V was clipped by 3 bases and J by 5 bases, with 10 bases between them. CDR3 nucleotide sequence: TGTGCCAGCAGTTTGATGGGGACGAATGAAAAACTGTTTTTT. Residues: CASSLMGTNEKLFF.

The CDR3 sequence is CASRRKLGAYEQYF. The CDR3 DNA reads TGTGCCAGTAGAAGGAAACTCGGGGCTTACGAGCAGTACTTC. The V call is TRBV19, the J call TRBJ2-7; D assignment may be TRBD1 or TRBD2 (5 bases each). Trimming stripped 6 bases from V and 4 bases from J, with 16 bases between. In germline, CDR1 is LNHDA, CDR2 SQIVND (reference sequence). The length of the CDR3 is 14 residues.

The V and J genes are TRBV6-2 or TRBV6-3 and TRBJ1-1, with 9 bases that match TRBD1. The CDR3 contains 16 residues. Germline trimming cut 4 bases from V and 5 bases from J; bases unmatched to any gene: 11. From germline, CDR1 is MNHEY and CDR2 SVGEGT. CDR3: CASSSFLGQGWTEAFF. In DNA form, the CDR3 reads TGTGCCAGCAGTTCTTTTCTGGGACAGGGTTGGACTGAAGCTTTCTTT.

The rearrangement uses TRBV3-1 and TRBJ2-3, with a tentative D call TRBD2 (6 bases). The CDR3 spans 14 residues. V shed 3 bases and J shed 0 bases, with 7 bases lying between them. The germline V gene encodes CDR1 LGHDT and CDR2 YNNKEL (reference sequence). The CDR3 loop is CASSHSGSTDTQYF. CDR3 nucleotides: TGTGCCAGCAGCCATAGCGGTAGCACAGATACGCAGTATTTT.

V usage is TRBV4-1 and J usage is TRBJ2-5; TRBD2 agrees at 12 bases. The CDR3 is 18 residues long. V trimming: 0 bases; J trimming: 1 base; junction bases outside the gene matches: 6. Per the germline V gene, CDR1 is MGHRA and CDR2 is YSYEKL. CDR3 loop: CASSQDLGLAGFQETQYF. CDR3 DNA sequence: TGCGCCAGCAGCCAAGACCTAGGACTAGCGGGATTCCAAGAGACCCAGTACTTC.

The chain has TRBV9 and TRBJ2-1; 8 bases are a match to TRBD2. Unmatched junction bases numbered 10, after V lost 2 bases and J lost 9 bases. The CDR3 contains 15 residues. Germline CDR1 is SGDLS and CDR2 is YYNGEE. The CDR3 loop reads CASSVGGGLLGEQFF. The CDR3 nucleotides read TGTGCCAGCAGCGTCGGGGGGGGACTCTTGGGTGAGCAGTTCTTC.

The chain combines TRBV20-1 with TRBJ2-1; 10 nucleotides match TRBD2. The V gene's germline CDR1 is DFQATT and CDR2 SNEGSKA (reference sequence). CDR3 length: 15 amino acids. V shed 0 bases and J 3 bases; nucleotides not matched to a gene: 2. For the CDR3, the DNA is TGCAGTGCTAGAGAGACTAGCGGGTTCTACAATGAGCAGTTCTTC. Translated: CSARETSGFYNEQFF.

The chain carries TRBV19 and TRBJ2-1, with D perhaps matching TRBD2 (6 bases). Between the trimmed V and J ends, which lost 7 bases and 5 bases, there was a span of 12 bases. Germline values: CDR1 LNHDA, CDR2 SQIVND (reference sequence). The CDR3 is 13 residues long. The CDR3 DNA sequence: TGTGCCAGTACCCCCGTAGCGGACAATGAGCAGTTCTTC. Its protein product is CASTPVADNEQFF.

The gene calls are TRBV6-5 and TRBJ1-2, with 10 positions matching TRBD1. V gave up 2 bases and J gave up 7 bases; unmatched junction bases: 13. The CDR3 covers 17 residues. Germline V lookup: CDR1 MNHEY, CDR2 SVGAGI. CDR3 bases: TGTGCCAGCAGTTACGAACTTTGGACAGGGGGAGTGCGTGGCTACACCTTC. The encoded protein is CASSYELWTGGVRGYTF.

V usage is TRBV6-2 or TRBV6-3 and J usage is TRBJ2-1; 9 positions agree with TRBD2. CDR1 is MNHEY and CDR2 is SVGEGT in the germline V gene. The CDR3 has 15 residues. Losses at the gene ends were 6 bases for V and 5 bases for J; bases not matched to a gene: 8. Here the CDR3 DNA reads TGTGCCAGCAGACGTAGCGGGAGCTGGGACAATGAGCAGTTCTTC. The encoded protein is CASRRSGSWDNEQFF.

This clonotype was seen just once. CDR3 region: CASRGVNSNQPQHF. The CDR3 DNA reads TGTGCCAGCCGGGGGGTTAATAGCAATCAGCCCCAGCATTTT. The chain links TRBV2 to TRBJ1-5, with D tentatively TRBD1 (5 bases). With 8 bases removed from V and 0 bases from J, the gap between germline ends came to 11 bases. Germline CDR1 reads SNHLY; CDR2 reads FYNNEI. The CDR3 consists of 14 residues.

This clonotype was picked up one time. The V and J genes are TRBV5-5 and TRBJ1-2, with D unresolved. The germline V gene encodes CDR1 SGHKS and CDR2 YYEKEE (reference sequence). The CDR3 extends over 14 amino acids. Trimming left V 5 bases short and J 4 bases short, with 15 bases between. CDR3 protein: CASSFGLLSYGYTF. Here the CDR3 DNA reads TGTGCCAGCAGTTTCGGCCTGTTGAGCTATGGCTACACCTTC.

This rearrangement joins TRBV27 to TRBJ1-5; D ambiguous. This CDR3 has 15 amino acids. With 2 bases removed from V and 0 bases from J, the gap between germline ends came to 8 bases. Germline V CDR1 and CDR2: MNHEY, SMNVEV (reference sequence). CDR3: CASSLTDGSNQPQHF. The CDR3 DNA is TGTGCCAGCAGTTTAACGGACGGTAGCAATCAGCCCCAGCATTTT.

The chain combines TRBV30 with TRBJ2-1; 12 nucleotides align to TRBD2. The CDR3 is made up of 14 amino acids. J lost 6 bases, V lost 2 bases, and 2 bases had no gene match. Germline V lookup: CDR1 GTSNPN, CDR2 SVGIG (reference sequence). CDR3 DNA sequence: TGTGCCTGGAGTATACTAGCGGGGGGCAATGAGCAGTTCTTC. It is translated as CAWSILAGGNEQFF.